What follows are 29 T cell receptor beta chains derived from one specimen sequenced in a study of cytomegalovirus exposure and HLA in healthy donors. Both 60 Vbeta primers and 13 Jbeta primers went into the PCR. Profiled with immunoSEQ multiplex PCR; TCRdb holds only in-frame clones, not every one. The top ten hold about 2.3% of the sample, which has under 250,000 clones, 65% to 90% seen once. Material: PBMCs. Source of these receptors: a woman aged 50 to 65 in good health and CMV-seronegative.

The CDR3 loop is CASRQTTDTQYF. CDR3 coding DNA: TGTGCCAGCAGACAGACCACAGATACGCAGTATTTT. The chain has TRBV28 and TRBJ2-3; D uncertain. From germline, CDR1 is MDHEN and CDR2 SYDVKM. The CDR3 has 12 amino acids. V lost 6 bases, J lost 2 bases, and 6 bases lay in between.

The gene calls are TRBV7-2 and TRBJ2-5; weak D call: TRBD2 (6 bases). The CDR3 is 14 amino acids. The germline CDR1 and CDR2 sequences are SGHTA and FQGNSA. The V end lost 5 bases, the J end lost 5 bases, and 15 bases lay between the germline ends. The CDR3 here is CASSATRRGETQYF. Written as DNA, the CDR3 is TGTGCCAGCAGCGCAACTCGTCGGGGGGAGACCCAGTACTTC.

This CDR3 is CASKMVTGGNEQYF. In nucleotides, the CDR3 is TGTGCCAGCAAGATGGTGACAGGAGGTAACGAGCAGTACTTC. The chain couples TRBV27 to TRBJ2-7; a possible D gene is TRBD1 (6 bases). The CDR3 is 14 amino acids. The germline V gene encodes CDR1 MNHEY and CDR2 SMNVEV (reference sequence). Trimming took 7 bases from V and 5 from J, leaving 18 bases between them.

This chain links TRBV4-3 with TRBJ1-6; weak D call: TRBD1 (6 bases). From germline, CDR1 is LGHNA and CDR2 YSLEER. The V and J ends lost 2 bases and 6 bases respectively, with 11 bases between them. CDR3 length: 15 residues. The DNA of the CDR3 is TGCGCCAGCAGCCAATCGGACAGTTTTAATTCACCCCTCCACTTT. Residues: CASSQSDSFNSPLHF.

The rearrangement links TRBV7-9 to TRBJ1-1; D remains unclear. The CDR3 sequence is 14 residues long. V was pared by 3 bases and J by 0 bases, with 8 bases between. The germline V gene encodes CDR1 SEHNR and CDR2 FQNEAQ (reference sequence). CDR3 residues: CASSFGVMNTEAFF. The CDR3 DNA is TGTGCCAGCAGCTTCGGGGTTATGAACACTGAAGCTTTCTTT.

This clone was counted a single time. The V gene is TRBV28, the J gene TRBJ1-2; the D is unclear. CDR1 is MDHEN and CDR2 is SYDVKM in the germline V gene. CDR3 size: 11 residues. Trimming took 6 bases from V and 5 from J, leaving 7 bases between them. CDR3: CASRVLYGYTF. In nucleotides, the CDR3 is TGTGCCAGCAGGGTTCTATATGGCTACACCTTC.

J is TRBJ2-7 and V is TRBV5-1, with 9 bases lining up with TRBD1. V shed 5 bases and J 7 bases; nucleotides not matched to a gene: 7. The CDR3 contains 13 residues. The germline gives CDR1 SGHRS, CDR2 YFSETQ. CDR3 sequence: CASRRTGEEEQYF. The CDR3 DNA follows: TGCGCCAGCAGACGGACAGGGGAGGAAGAGCAGTACTTC. Based on the CDR3 plus reference TRBV5-1 and TRBJ2-7, the full variable domain is KAGVTQTPRYLIKTRGQQVTLSCSPISGHRSVSWYQQTPGQGLQFLFEYFSETQRNKGNFPGRFSGRQFSNSRSEMNVSTLELGDSALYLCASRRTGEEEQYFGPGTRLTVT.

The chain combines TRBV18 with TRBJ1-3, with D unclear. Germline V lookup: CDR1 KGHSH, CDR2 LQKENI. The ends were cut back, 0 bases at V and 1 base at J, with 7 bases in the middle. The CDR3 spans 15 residues. DNA for the CDR3: TGTGCCAGCTCACCACCAGCGGGTTCTGGAAACACCATATATTTT. Translating it yields CASSPPAGSGNTIYF.

The CDR3 sequence: CASSSGTRGEKLFF. CDR3 in DNA: TGTGCCAGTAGTAGCGGGACGAGGGGCGAAAAACTGTTTTTT. This chain joins TRBV19 and TRBJ1-4, with D perhaps TRBD1 (5 bases). CDR1 LNHDA and CDR2 SQIVND come from the germline V gene (reference sequence). The length of the CDR3 is 14 residues. V was trimmed by 4 bases and J by 8 bases, leaving 14 bases between them.

The V call is TRBV7-8, the J call TRBJ2-2; TRBD1 might be the D (5 bases). Germline V gives CDR1 SGHVS, CDR2 FQNEAQ. V gave up 1 base and J gave up 2 bases, with 11 bases separating them. CDR3 length: 16 residues. CDR3 amino acids: CASSLGQGVNTGELFF. The CDR3, as DNA: TGTGCCAGCAGCTTAGGGCAGGGCGTAAACACCGGGGAGCTGTTTTTT. The variable domain in full, with the rest retrieved from reference TRBV7-8 and TRBJ2-2, is GAGVSQSPRYKVAKRGQDVALRCDPISGHVSLFWYQQALGQGPEFLTYFQNEAQLDKSGLPSDRFFAERPEGSVSTLKIQRTQQEDSAVYLCASSLGQGVNTGELFFGEGSRLTVL.

This rearrangement joins TRBV9 to TRBJ2-5; TRBD2 aligns across 7 bases. After removal of 0 bases from V and 4 bases from J, the junction contained 6 bases not matched to a gene. The CDR3 is 15 amino acids. The germline V gene has CDR1 SGDLS and CDR2 YYNGEE. CDR3 protein: CASSVGERDGETQYF. The CDR3 coding sequence is TGTGCCAGCAGCGTAGGGGAGCGGGATGGAGAGACCCAGTACTTC. Looking up the rest from reference TRBV9 and TRBJ2-5 gives the full variable domain: DSGVTQTPKHLITATGQRVTLRCSPRSGDLSVYWYQQSLDQGLQFLIQYYNGEERAKGNILERFSAQQFPDLHSELNLSSLELGDSALYFCASSVGERDGETQYFGPGTRLLVL.

This chain uses TRBV5-4 with TRBJ2-5, with D possibly TRBD1 on 6 matching bases. The J call is uncertain, as TRBJ2-7 better fits the DNA end. This CDR3 region has 14 residues. Germline V CDR1 and CDR2: SGHNT, YYREEE (reference sequence). The CDR3 coding sequence is TGTGCCAGCAGCTTGGAGGCAGGGGTGGGCGAGCAGTACTTC. Residues: CASSLEAGVGEQYF.

The chain links TRBV2 to TRBJ1-1; D remains unclear. The germline V gene has CDR1 SNHLY and CDR2 FYNNEI. The CDR3 consists of 11 residues. V lost 7 bases and J lost 5, with 8 bases in between. The CDR3 DNA reads as TGTGCCAGCATCGGGAGGACTGAAGCTTTCTTT. It codes for CASIGRTEAFF.

The J gene is TRBJ2-5, the V gene TRBV7-8; tentatively, D is TRBD1 (7 bases). This CDR3 has 15 amino acids. Germline-derived CDR1 and CDR2 are SGHVS and FQNEAQ. V lost 5 bases and J 2 bases, leaving 15 bases between the germline ends. CDR3 sequence reads: CASSQGGGGQETQYF. CDR3 DNA sequence: TGTGCCAGCAGCCAGGGGGGTGGCGGGCAAGAGACCCAGTACTTC. Using reference TRBV7-8 and TRBJ2-5 for the parts outside the CDR3, the full variable domain is GAGVSQSPRYKVAKRGQDVALRCDPISGHVSLFWYQQALGQGPEFLTYFQNEAQLDKSGLPSDRFFAERPEGSVSTLKIQRTQQEDSAVYLCASSQGGGGQETQYFGPGTRLLVL.

The chain couples TRBV29-1 to TRBJ2-1, with D tentatively TRBD2 (5 bases). The germline V gene has CDR1 SQVTM and CDR2 ANQGSEA. The CDR3 covers 14 residues. Trimming took off 7 bases at V and 6 bases at J, with 19 bases between the two ends. CDR3 DNA sequence: TGCAGCGCCCGGTGGGTAGCGCGAACCAATGAGCAGTTCTTC. It codes for CSARWVARTNEQFF.

The chain links TRBV18 to TRBJ2-1, with D uncertain. The germline V and J ends were trimmed by 6 bases and 4 bases, with 4 bases remaining between them. CDR1 is KGHSH, CDR2 LQKENI, per germline. CDR3 length equals 11 residues. This CDR3 is CASSRYNEQFF. The CDR3 nucleotides are TGTGCCAGCTCGCGTTACAATGAGCAGTTCTTC.

The CDR3 is CASRQTNSNQPQHF. In nucleotides, the CDR3 is TGTGCCAGCAGACAGACTAATAGCAATCAGCCCCAGCATTTT. The chain combines TRBV2 with TRBJ1-5; D is uncertain. The CDR3 runs to 14 residues. Germline CDR1 is SNHLY and CDR2 is FYNNEI. Between the trimmed V and J ends, which lost 6 bases and 0 bases, there was a span of 9 bases.

This clone was recorded a few times. In nucleotides, the CDR3 is TGTGCCAGCAGTTCCCCCCTAGCGATTAATGAGCAGTTCTTC. Translation: CASSSPLAINEQFF. The chain recombines TRBV28 with TRBJ2-1; the D gene is possibly TRBD2 (6 bases). Germline CDR1 reads MDHEN; CDR2 reads SYDVKM. The ends were cut back, 4 bases at V and 7 bases at J, with 14 bases in the middle. The CDR3 contains 14 residues.

V and J are TRBV10-3 and TRBJ2-5; 11 bases fit TRBD1. The CDR3 extends over 14 amino acids. Trimming at V came to 5 bases and at J to 5 bases, leaving 4 bases not matched to a gene. Germline V lookup: CDR1 ENHRY, CDR2 SYGVKD. CDR3 coding DNA: TGTGCCATCAGTTGGACAGGGGGCGCGGAGACCCAGTACTTC. Translation: CAISWTGGAETQYF.

The V call is TRBV5-6, the J call TRBJ2-1, with 11 bases lining up with TRBD2. Germline V gene sequence: CDR1 SGHDT, CDR2 YYEEEE. This CDR3 contains 15 residues. V dropped 4 bases and J dropped 3; count of bases not matched to a gene: 3. The CDR3 protein is CASSTGTSGYNEQFF. The CDR3 region has the DNA TGTGCCAGCAGCACTGGGACTAGCGGCTACAATGAGCAGTTCTTC.

The chain is built from TRBV18 and TRBJ2-1; 11 nucleotides align to TRBD2. The V gene end was trimmed by 6 bases and the J gene end by 5 bases; junction bases not matched to a gene: 6. Germline CDR1 KGHSH, CDR2 LQKENI. The CDR3 has 15 residues. The CDR3 region has the DNA TGTGCCAGCTCTCTTACTAGCGGGAGACACAATGAGCAGTTCTTC. Its translation: CASSLTSGRHNEQFF.

This clone was counted a single time. The chain joins TRBV7-9 to TRBJ1-4; D ambiguous. Germline lookup yields CDR1 SEHNR and CDR2 FQNEAQ (reference sequence). The CDR3 contains 14 residues. With 5 bases removed from V and 0 bases from J, the gap between germline ends came to 7 bases. The DNA of the CDR3 is TGTGCCAGCAGCCGGACTGCAACTAATGAAAAACTGTTTTTT. As protein: CASSRTATNEKLFF.

The rearrangement joins TRBV5-1 to TRBJ1-2, with 7 bases lining up with TRBD1. The CDR3 runs 15 residues. With 3 bases clipped from V and 6 bases from J, the junction kept 11 bases outside the gene matches. Germline-derived CDR1 and CDR2 are SGHRS and YFSETQ. This CDR3 reads CASSYLGGQSNGYTF. The CDR3 DNA follows: TGCGCCAGCAGCTACCTAGGGGGACAGTCAAATGGCTACACCTTC.

The J gene is TRBJ2-6, the V gene TRBV2; TRBD2 agrees at 12 bases. CDR1 and CDR2 (germline): SNHLY, FYNNEI. The CDR3 spans 18 residues. With 5 bases clipped from V and 0 bases from J, the junction kept 5 bases outside the gene matches. DNA of the CDR3: TGTGCCAGCAGTACCGGACTAGCGGGGCTCTCTGGGGCCAACGTCCTGACTTTC. This codes for CASSTGLAGLSGANVLTF.

The sample holds one count of this clone. The chain is built from TRBV5-1 and TRBJ2-1; 10 nucleotides match TRBD1. Germline assignment: CDR1 SGHRS and CDR2 YFSETQ. Trimming cost V 9 bases and J 6 bases; bases outside gene matches: 12. The CDR3 runs to 15 residues. CDR3 bases: TGCGCCACGGCTCTCGACAGGGGGCCGACCAATGAGCAGTTCTTC. This codes for CATALDRGPTNEQFF.

J is TRBJ1-2 and V is TRBV7-9, with 11 bases lining up with TRBD1. The CDR3 sequence is 13 residues long. From germline, CDR1 is SEHNR and CDR2 FQNEAQ (reference sequence). Trimming at V came to 4 bases and at J to 8 bases, leaving 3 bases not matched to a gene. The CDR3 DNA reads TGTGCCAGCAGCTGGACAGGGGGCGACGGCTACACCTTC. This codes for CASSWTGGDGYTF.

This clone was found once. This chain connects TRBV6-1 to TRBJ2-1, with unresolved D. This CDR3 spans 15 amino acids. Trimming took 8 bases from V and 0 from J, leaving 14 bases between them. Looked up from germline, CDR1 is MNHNS and CDR2 is SASEGT. CDR3 region: CASHLQLSSYNEQFF. In DNA, the CDR3 is TGTGCCAGCCATCTACAGCTCAGCTCCTACAATGAGCAGTTCTTC.

The chain combines TRBV25-1 with TRBJ2-1, with 9 bases matching TRBD2. This CDR3 contains 14 residues. V shed 4 bases and J 4 bases; nucleotides not matched to a gene: 2. Germline CDR1 MGHDK, CDR2 SYGVNS. The CDR3 bases are TGTGCCAGCAGTGCCGGACTAGCGTACAATGAGCAGTTCTTC. Residues: CASSAGLAYNEQFF.

The sample holds one count of this clone. The chain has TRBV6-6 and TRBJ1-2; D gene ambiguous. CDR3 length: 11 residues. The germline gives CDR1 MNHNY, CDR2 SVGAGI (reference sequence). V dropped 8 bases and J dropped 6 bases, with 10 bases sitting between them. CDR3 DNA sequence: TGTGCCAGCGCGATAGGAGATGGCTACACCTTC. Protein: CASAIGDGYTF.